The 27 T cell receptor beta chains presented below share a single source sample, sequenced in a study of tumor and adjacent non-tumor tissue in lung cancer. This sample's RNA came from whole unsorted tissue. A modified ARM-PCR protocol with three rounds of nested PCR amplified TCRbeta. TCRdb re-analysed the multiplex PCR reads in MiXCR, keeping a single row per CDR3 protein. The table lists approximately 86,000 distinct CDR3 sequences, 55% to 75% of them singletons. The sample was lung tumor tissue. The origin of the receptors is a woman aged 40 to 55 with non-small cell lung cancer.

In this sample, this clonotype turned up once. At one end, the junction sequence differs from germline, possibly due to a read error. J is TRBJ2-7 and V is TRBV4-1; D call uncertain. CDR1 and CDR2 (germline): MGHRA, YSYEKL. This CDR3 has 16 residues. The CDR3 sequence: CASSPYPLHKSYKQYF. CDR3 DNA: TGCGCCAGCAGCCCCTACCCCCTGCACAAATCCTACAAGCAGTACTTC.

The rearrangement uses TRBV20-1 and TRBJ2-1; 7 bases are shared with TRBD1. CDR1 DFQATT and CDR2 SNEGSKA come from the germline V gene (reference sequence). With V trimmed by 7 bases and J by 3 bases, 15 bases remained unmatched. The CDR3 is made up of 16 amino acids. CDR3 bases: TGCAGTGATAACACTTTGAGCAGGGGGAACTACAATGAGCAGTTCTTC. Translated: CSDNTLSRGNYNEQFF.

This clonotype was counted many times. The chain carries TRBV20-1 and TRBJ2-5; a weak D match, TRBD2 (5 bases). Trimming removed 5 bases from V and 3 bases from J, with 10 bases in between. The CDR3 is 12 amino acids. The germline V gene encodes CDR1 DFQATT and CDR2 SNEGSKA (reference sequence). The CDR3 region has the DNA TGCAGTGCTGATGACGGGAAAGAGACCCAGTACTTC. It encodes CSADDGKETQYF.

Turning to this clonotype: This may arise from a read error, as a much more abundant clone is one base away. The chain employs TRBV13 and TRBJ2-2; D tentatively reads TRBD1 or TRBD2 (5 bases each). The germline CDR1 and CDR2 sequences are PRHDT and FYEKMQ (reference sequence). CDR3 length equals 14 residues. The CDR3, as DNA: TGTGCCAGCAGCCCCGACCAGGGAGCCGGGGAGCCGTTTTTT. This encodes CASSPDQGAGEPFF. The full variable domain, with the rest looked up from reference TRBV13 and TRBJ2-2, is AAGVIQSPRHLIKEKRETATLKCYPIPRHDTVYWYQQGPGQDPQFLISFYEKMQSDKGSIPDRFSAQQFSDYHSELNMSSLELGDSALYFCASSPDQGAGEPFFGEGSRLTVL.

The V gene is TRBV5-1, the J gene TRBJ2-5; D is unresolved. In germline, CDR1 is SGHRS, CDR2 YFSETQ. The V end was cut by 4 bases, the J end by 3 bases, with 10 bases between. CDR3 length equals 13 residues. Here the CDR3 reads CASSPPGKETQYF. Here the CDR3 DNA reads TGCGCCAGCAGCCCCCCGGGCAAAGAGACCCAGTACTTC.

As to this clonotype: A much larger clone lies a single base off, so this may be a read error. The genes are TRBV19 and TRBJ2-1, with D possibly matching TRBD2 (6 bases). CDR1 is LNHDA and CDR2 is SQIVND in the germline V gene (reference sequence). This CDR3 has 15 amino acids. The chain's CDR3 is CVSSIRSGSKDEQFF. In DNA, the CDR3 is TGTGTCAGTAGTATACGTAGCGGCTCTAAGGATGAGCAGTTCTTC.

Regarding this clonotype: At one boundary the junction diverges from the germline segment, which might be a read error. V usage is TRBV5-1 and J usage is TRBJ2-2; D is undetermined. The CDR3 sequence is 15 residues long. Per the germline V gene, CDR1 is SGHRS and CDR2 is YFSETQ. DNA for the CDR3: TGTGCCAGCAGCCCCCGGACCTCTAACACCGGGGAGCTGTTTTTT. Translated, it gives CASSPRTSNTGELFF.

For this clonotype: The junction does not match germline at one end; this may be a read error. This chain uses TRBV10-2 with TRBJ2-1; the D call may be TRBD1 or TRBD2 (5 bases each). Germline values: CDR1 WSHSY, CDR2 SAAADI. This CDR3 region has 16 residues. The CDR3 loop reads CASSPPGTGKYDEHFF. In nucleotides, the CDR3 is TGCGCCAGCAGCCCCCCCGGGACGGGGAAATATGATGAGCACTTCTTC.

For this clonotype: It may be a read error: a sequence one base away is much more abundant. The chain uses TRBV5-4 and TRBJ2-5; tentative D call: TRBD2 (6 bases). CDR1 and CDR2 (germline): SGHNT, YYREEE (reference sequence). The germline V and J ends were trimmed by 4 bases and 5 bases, with 18 bases remaining between them. This CDR3 contains 15 residues. CDR3 nucleotide sequence: TGTGCCAGCAGCCCAGGAGGGGTGTTGGTTGAGACCCAGTACTTC. Protein sequence: CASSPGGVLVETQYF.

This clonotype was picked up many times. The rearrangement links TRBV28 to TRBJ2-1, with 14 positions matching TRBD2. Germline V CDR1 and CDR2: MDHEN, SYDVKM. The CDR3 consists of 18 residues. V shed 4 bases, J shed 9 bases, and the junction held 14 bases outside the gene matches. The CDR3 DNA sequence: TGTGCCAGCAGTTCATATCGGAGACTAGCGGGAGGGCAAGGTGAGCAGTTCTTC. Its protein is CASSSYRRLAGGQGEQFF.

In its sample, this clonotype was seen many times. The chain recombines TRBV28 with TRBJ1-5; no clear D gene. From germline, CDR1 is MDHEN and CDR2 SYDVKM. V lost 1 base and J 10 bases, leaving 5 bases between the germline ends. The CDR3 has 11 amino acids. The CDR3 loop is CASSLFSPQHF. As DNA, the CDR3 is TGTGCCAGCAGTTTATTCTCACCCCAGCATTTT.

This clonotype was seen a few times. In this CDR3 the conserved last residue, phenylalanine or tryptophan, is missing, so a read error is likely. The CDR3 DNA reads TGTGCCAGCAGTCCGGACGACTTAGGCCAGGAGACCCAGTACTCC. Encoded protein: CASSPDDLGQETQYS. The chain employs TRBV11-3 and TRBJ2-5, with D unresolved. The CDR3 covers 15 residues. Between the trimmed V and J ends, which lost 6 bases and 5 bases, there was a span of 19 bases. Germline lookup yields CDR1 SGHNT and CDR2 YENEEA.

With respect to this clonotype: The conserved final phenylalanine or tryptophan is absent from the CDR3, which likely points to a read error. This chain joins TRBV15 and TRBJ2-5; D is possibly TRBD2 (6 bases). Germline assignment: CDR1 LNHNV and CDR2 YYDKDF (reference sequence). The ends were cut back, 1 base at V and 5 bases at J, with 8 bases in the middle. This CDR3 has 13 amino acids. The CDR3 sequence is CATSRGEAETQYY. The CDR3 DNA is TGTGCCACCAGCAGAGGGGAGGCTGAGACCCAGTACTAC.

The J gene is TRBJ1-5, the V gene TRBV6-6; tentative D call: TRBD1 (6 bases). This CDR3 has 14 residues. Germline V lookup: CDR1 MNHNY, CDR2 SVGAGI (reference sequence). The CDR3, as DNA: TGTGTCAGTAGTTTACAGGGTTACAATCAGCCCCAGCATTTT. It translates to CVSSLQGYNQPQHF.

As regards this clonotype: It may be a read error: a sequence one base away is much more abundant. The V and J genes are TRBV13 and TRBJ2-7; D perhaps matches TRBD2 (5 bases). This CDR3 contains 14 residues. The ends were cut back, 7 bases at V and 2 bases at J, with 15 bases in the middle. Germline loops: CDR1 PRHDT, CDR2 FYEKMQ (reference sequence). The CDR3 sequence: CASNSEDGTYEQYF. In nucleotides, the CDR3 is TGTGCCAGCAACTCAGAGGACGGGACCTACGAGCAGTACTTC.

The chain combines TRBV11-2 with TRBJ2-2; the D is unclear. Germline CDR1 is SGHAT and CDR2 is FQNNGV. The CDR3 sequence is 14 residues long. The V end was cut by 5 bases, the J end by 8 bases, with 15 bases between. The CDR3 reads CASSPVTCTGELFF. Here the CDR3 DNA reads TGTGCCAGCAGCCCAGTGACGTGCACGGGGGAGCTGTTTTTT.

This rearrangement joins TRBV10-2 to TRBJ2-7; maybe TRBD2 (6 bases). Germline CDR1 reads WSHSY; CDR2 reads SAAADI. The CDR3 has 15 residues. The V and J ends lost 5 bases and 7 bases respectively, with 21 bases between them. CDR3 sequence reads: CASSQRATRLYEQYF. The CDR3 DNA reads as TGCGCCAGCAGTCAGCGGGCGACTAGACTCTATGAGCAGTACTTC.

Turning to this clonotype: This sequence may be a read error, since a much larger clone differs from it by one base. The J gene is TRBJ1-2, the V gene TRBV28, with 10 positions matching TRBD1. This CDR3 has 19 amino acids. CDR1 MDHEN and CDR2 SYDVKM come from the germline V gene. The V gene end was trimmed by 8 bases and the J gene end by 0 bases; junction bases not matched to a gene: 18. The CDR3 bases are TGTGCCAGCGGTAGAGGAACCCCGGGGACAGGGGCCTCTAACTATGGCTACACCTTC. Protein: CASGRGTPGTGASNYGYTF.

This clonotype has a count of ten or more. The chain links TRBV5-5 to TRBJ2-7; TRBD1 agrees at 9 bases. The CDR3 runs to 14 residues. CDR1 and CDR2 from the germline V gene are SGHKS and YYEKEE (reference sequence). The junction had 10 bases not matched to a gene; V was cut back by 7 bases and J by 5 bases. The CDR3 protein is CASGDYRGPNEQYF. The CDR3 nucleotides read TGTGCCAGCGGCGATTACAGGGGGCCCAACGAGCAGTACTTC.

About this clonotype: This may stem from a read error, because a much larger clone lies one nucleotide away. This chain uses TRBV11-1 with TRBJ1-1; 9 bases map to TRBD1. The CDR3 covers 15 residues. CDR1 and CDR2 (germline): SGHAT, FQDESV (reference sequence). This CDR3 reads CVSSLAGQGIIEAFF. CDR3 nucleotides: TGTGTCAGCAGCCTCGCGGGACAGGGAATTATTGAAGCTTTCTTT.

With regard to this clonotype: The junction shows a germline mismatch at one end, possibly a read error. The genes are TRBV5-1 and TRBJ2-3; D perhaps matches TRBD1 (5 bases). Germline V gene lookup returns CDR1 SGHRS and CDR2 YFSETQ. The CDR3 sequence is 16 residues long. CDR3 coding DNA: TGCGCTAGCAGCTTTTCCCTCCAGGGCCCCACAGATACGCATTATTTT. It codes for CASSFSLQGPTDTHYF.

Remarks on this clonotype: Without the conserved terminal phenylalanine or tryptophan, this CDR3 likely stems from a read error. This chain joins TRBV5-4 and TRBJ2-3; 10 bases line up with TRBD2. V lost 4 bases, J lost 6 bases, and 5 bases stayed unmatched. Germline CDR1 is SGHNT and CDR2 is YYREEE (reference sequence). This CDR3 is built from 14 residues. CDR3 sequence reads: CASSTLAGVDTQYL. The CDR3, as DNA: TGTGCCAGCAGCACCCTAGCGGGAGTGGATACGCAGTATCTT.

Notes on this clonotype: Without the conserved terminal phenylalanine or tryptophan, this CDR3 likely stems from a read error. The rearrangement joins TRBV7-9 to TRBJ2-1; D might be TRBD2 (5 bases). Germline values: CDR1 SEHNR, CDR2 FQNEAQ (reference sequence). Trimming left V 6 bases short and J 0 bases short, with 12 bases between. The length of the CDR3 is 15 residues. CDR3 sequence reads: CASSRSGSSYNEQFL. The CDR3 region has the DNA TGTGCCAGCAGTCGTAGTGGGAGCTCCTACAATGAGCAGTTCCTC.

Ten or more counts support this clonotype. A much larger clone differs by one base, so this may be a read error. This sequence joins TRBV6-5 and TRBJ2-2; D might be TRBD2 (6 bases). Germline CDR1 reads MNHEY; CDR2 reads SVGAGI. The CDR3 consists of 16 residues. CDR3 sequence (DNA): TGTGCCGGCAGTAACCCCCGGGACTGGGTCACCGGGGAGCTGTTTTTT. It translates to CAGSNPRDWVTGELFF.

Concerning this clonotype: A much more abundant neighbour one base away suggests this may be a read error. The rearrangement links TRBV10-2 to TRBJ1-1; no definite D call. CDR3 length: 13 residues. Germline V gene data show CDR1 as WSHSY and CDR2 as SAAADI. The CDR3 sequence is CAISESGSQEAFF. The CDR3 nucleotides are TGCGCCATCAGTGAGTCCGGGAGCCAGGAAGCTTTCTTT.

The chain couples TRBV11-2 to TRBJ2-1; D perhaps matches TRBD2 (6 bases). Germline V lookup: CDR1 SGHAT, CDR2 FQNNGV. The CDR3 totals 15 residues. Trimming pared 0 bases from V and 9 bases from J, leaving 15 bases between. The CDR3 DNA sequence: TGTGCCAGCAGCTTAGATTCCAGTGGGGGGAGTGAGCAGTTCTTC. Encoded protein: CASSLDSSGGSEQFF.

As concerns this clonotype: Relative to the germline gene, one junction end is altered; a read error may explain this. V gene TRBV11-3 combines with J gene TRBJ1-5; D unclear. Germline V gene lookup returns CDR1 SGHNT and CDR2 YENEEA. The CDR3 runs 13 residues. The CDR3 DNA follows: TGTGCTAGCAGCTTACGAGAGAATCAGCCCCAGCATTTT. Amino acid sequence: CASSLRENQPQHF.